This is a list of T cell receptor beta chains from one sample in a study of T-cell reconstitution after alpha-beta-depleted transplantation in children. TCRdb called the PCR reads again in MiXCR, with one record for every CDR3 protein. This repertoire shows some 490,000 distinct CDR3 sequences, around 12% found once; its top ten account for 4.5% to 6%. Sample: PBMCs from the stem cell graft donor, taken from the stem cell graft. The receptors come from a human donor who donated a stem cell graft to a child with combined immunodeficiency. CDR3s include the opening cysteine and the closing phenylalanine or tryptophan. D genes are given only for firm matches. Not all rows give a size; the values are once, few, many and, for expanded clones, a class.

>.|TRBV2|TRBJ1-1|.
TGTGCCAGCCGGCCGGGTTTCGGGGGATACACTGAAGCTTTCTTT
CASRPGFGGYTEAFF
>.|TRBV7-2|TRBJ2-1|.
TGTGCCAGCAGCTTATTTCCCAGAAACAATGAGCAGTTCTTC
CASSLFPRNNEQFF
>few|TRBV7-9|TRBJ2-3|.
TGTGCCAGCTGCATCCGGCCGACAGATACGCAGTATTTT
CASCIRPTDTQYF
>.|TRBV7-6|TRBJ2-5|.
TGTGCCAGCAGCGGGACCCAAGAGACCCAGTACTTC
CASSGTQETQYF
>.|TRBV15|TRBJ1-5|.
TGTGCCACCAGCAGAGATCGGTTCGTCCTTAGCAATCAGCCCCAGCATTTT
CATSRDRFVLSNQPQHF
>many|TRBV6-5|TRBJ1-1|.
TGTGCCAGCAGTGTATCGAAGAACACTGAAGCTTTCTTT
CASSVSKNTEAFF
>many|TRBV29-1|TRBJ1-1|TRBD1
TGCAGCATCCCACAGGGGACATTGAACACTGAAGCTTTCTTT
CSIPQGTLNTEAFF
>many|TRBV5-1|TRBJ2-7|TRBD2
TGCGCCAGCAGCTTGGTGGCGGGAGGCTCGTACGAGCAGTACTTC
CASSLVAGGSYEQYF
>few|TRBV10-3|TRBJ2-7|.
TGTGCCATCAGCCCCAATCAACAGCCCTACGAGCAGTACTTC
CAISPNQQPYEQYF
>few|TRBV7-9|TRBJ2-7|.
TGTGCCAGCAGCTCCCGGGACTCGGAGGTGGGGGAGCAGTACTTC
CASSSRDSEVGEQYF
>.|TRBV27|TRBJ2-7|.
TGTGCCAGCAGCTTTGGGGGGCAGGGTACCTACGAGCAGTACTTC
CASSFGGQGTYEQYF
>few|TRBV25-1|TRBJ2-3|TRBD2
TGTGCCAGCTCTGCCTGGGGGGGGGATACGCAGTATTTT
CASSAWGGDTQYF
>many|TRBV12-3/TRBV12-4|TRBJ2-2|.
TGTGCCAGCAGTGGCTGGGGGCAGCGGGAGAACACCGGGGAGCTGTTTTTT
CASSGWGQRENTGELFF
>few|TRBV20-1|TRBJ2-1|TRBD2
TGCAGTGCTAGGACTAGCGGGAGGGGGCTTACAAGTGAGCAGTTCTTC
CSARTSGRGLTSEQFF
>many|TRBV4-1|TRBJ2-7|TRBD1
TGCGCCAGCAGCCAAGATAACCGACAGGGGCGAATCTACGAGCAGTACTTC
CASSQDNRQGRIYEQYF
>.|TRBV6-5|TRBJ2-1|.
TGTGCCAGCAGTTACCACGACTCGCGGTACGGTGAGCAGTTCTTC
CASSYHDSRYGEQFF
>.|TRBV12-5|TRBJ2-1|TRBD2
TGTGCTAGTGGCGAAGGACGGGGGGTCTCCTACAATGAGCAGTTCTTC
CASGEGRGVSYNEQFF
>few|TRBV4-1|TRBJ1-2|TRBD1
TGCGCCAGCAGCCAGGCCTTGGGGACAGGGTTTGGCTACACCTTC
CASSQALGTGFGYTF
>.|TRBV24-1|TRBJ1-1|.
TGTGCCACCAGTGATCTCCAAAGATTGTGCGGGAACACTGAAGCTTTCTTT
CATSDLQRLCGNTEAFF
>many|TRBV29-1|TRBJ2-1|.
TGCAGCAGACGACAGGAACCGTTCTTC
CSRRQEPFF
>few|TRBV5-6|TRBJ2-7|.
TGTGCCAGCAGCCCCGGGGGACGGGCGAGCTCCTACGAGCAGTACTTC
CASSPGGRASSYEQYF
>many|TRBV5-1|TRBJ2-5|TRBD2
TGCGCCAGCAGCTTCAGCGGGGACCAAGAGACCCAGTACTTC
CASSFSGDQETQYF
>.|TRBV10-3|TRBJ2-5|.
TGTGCCATCAGTGATCCGGGACTGGCCCAAGAGACCCAGTACTTC
CAISDPGLAQETQYF
>.|TRBV6-2/TRBV6-3|TRBJ2-1|.
TGTGCCAGCAGTTACCGAAGGACCGTGCTCCATGAGCAGTTCTTC
CASSYRRTVLHEQFF
>few|TRBV28|TRBJ2-5|TRBD2
TGTGCCAGCAGTCCGAAACTAGCGGGGGGTATAGAGACCCAGTACTTC
CASSPKLAGGIETQYF
>many|TRBV12-3/TRBV12-4|TRBJ2-1|TRBD2
TGTGCCAGCAGTCGTTCCGGGACTAGCGTATACAATGAGCAGTTCTTC
CASSRSGTSVYNEQFF
>few|TRBV12-3/TRBV12-4|TRBJ2-1|.
TGTGCCAGCAGCTCGACGCCAAAGCAGTTCTTC
CASSSTPKQFF
>few|TRBV5-1|TRBJ2-7|.
TGCGCCAGCAGCCCCCGCCTCCCGGGACAACCCCTCGAGCAGTACTTC
CASSPRLPGQPLEQYF
>few|TRBV4-2|TRBJ2-5|.
TGTGCCAGCAGCCAAGAGGGTCTGAAGGCTGGGTCCCAGTACTTC
CASSQEGLKAGSQYF
>few|TRBV29-1|TRBJ2-3|TRBD2
TGCAGCGTTGTAGCGGGGGGACGCACAGATACGCAGTATTTT
CSVVAGGRTDTQYF
>many|TRBV20-1|TRBJ2-7|TRBD2
TGCAGTGCCCCTAGCGGGAGGAGGGACTTC
CSAPSGRRDF